The T cell receptor (beta chain) under discussion was sequenced for a study of cytomegalovirus exposure and HLA in healthy donors. Looking at the study overall: Unique TCRs numbering roughly 85 million, obtained from HLA-typed donors, made up an early data release.

Primers for the PCR totalled 60 Vbeta and 13 Jbeta. Sequencing was performed with immunoSEQ multiplex PCR; in TCRdb, only in-frame clones are kept and a portion is missing. The repertoire consists of 150,000 to 200,000 clones, with about nine tenths occurring once and the leading ten covering roughly 0.98%. Findings and caveats of the study: The investigators catalogued 150 or so TCR beta chains as cytomegalovirus-associated. By a later analysis, the bulk of CMV-associated TCR beta chains appeared HLA-restricted. A link between a missense DCLRE1C variant and TCR beta V- and J-gene trimming emerged from a later analysis.

With respect to this clone: Its antigen is not identified.

Sequenced sample: PBMCs. This clonotype was obtained from a boy aged 2 to 9 in good health and CMV-seronegative.

CDR3 amino acids: CASSLSSGGDYEQYF. CDR3 in DNA: TGTGCCAGCAGCTTAAGTTCGGGGGGCGATTACGAGCAGTACTTC. The J gene is TRBJ2-7, the V gene TRBV7-6; D is possibly TRBD2 (7 bases). This CDR3 has 15 residues. The germline V gene has CDR1 SGHVS and CDR2 FNYEAQ. The ends were cut back, 2 bases at V and 4 bases at J, with 15 bases in the middle.